Listed below are T cell receptor beta chains from one sample, sequenced in a study of control samples from healthy donors and cancer patients. Sequencing was performed with immunoSEQ multiplex PCR; in TCRdb, only in-frame clones are kept and a portion is missing. The table records fewer than 90,000 clones, around 87% of them present only once. The source material was blood. The receptors were gathered from a man over 45 in good health. CDR3s include the opening cysteine and the closing phenylalanine or tryptophan. Fields, in order: V gene, clone size, D gene, J gene, CDR3 protein, CDR3 DNA. The D gene is left open where the match is weak. Clone size is shown for a subset of rows, as once, few, many or a class of expanded clone.

V gene: TRBV2; clone size: -; D gene: -; J gene: TRBJ1-4; CDR3 protein: CASREDRTNEKLFF; CDR3 DNA: TGTGCCAGCAGGGAAGACAGAACTAATGAAAAACTGTTTTTT
V gene: TRBV9; clone size: -; D gene: TRBD1; J gene: TRBJ1-4; CDR3 protein: CASSEGDRVGEKLFF; CDR3 DNA: TGTGCCAGCAGCGAGGGGGACAGGGTGGGTGAAAAACTGTTTTTT
V gene: TRBV13; clone size: -; D gene: -; J gene: TRBJ2-1; CDR3 protein: CASSLRSFSYNEQFF; CDR3 DNA: TGTGCCAGCAGCTTAAGAAGTTTCTCCTACAATGAGCAGTTCTTC
V gene: TRBV19; clone size: few; D gene: -; J gene: TRBJ1-1; CDR3 protein: CASSIGTLEAFF; CDR3 DNA: TGTGCCAGTAGTATAGGGACCCTAGAGGCTTTCTTT
V gene: TRBV5-1; clone size: -; D gene: -; J gene: TRBJ1-1; CDR3 protein: CASNPGLGNTEAFF; CDR3 DNA: TGCGCCAGCAATCCGGGACTCGGGAACACTGAAGCTTTCTTT
V gene: TRBV20-1; clone size: -; D gene: -; J gene: TRBJ1-1; CDR3 protein: CSASQTAEAFF; CDR3 DNA: TGCAGTGCTAGTCAGACAGCTGAAGCTTTCTTT
V gene: TRBV9; clone size: -; D gene: -; J gene: TRBJ1-1; CDR3 protein: CASSVDGIGDTEAFF; CDR3 DNA: TGTGCCAGCAGCGTAGACGGGATAGGGGACACTGAAGCTTTCTTT
V gene: TRBV19; clone size: -; D gene: -; J gene: TRBJ2-1; CDR3 protein: CASSIPTREQFF; CDR3 DNA: TGTGCCAGTAGTATCCCGACTAGGGAGCAGTTCTTC
V gene: TRBV6-6; clone size: few; D gene: -; J gene: TRBJ2-7; CDR3 protein: CASSYAGAGEQYF; CDR3 DNA: TGTGCCAGCAGTTACGCAGGGGCCGGCGAGCAGTACTTC
V gene: TRBV18; clone size: -; D gene: -; J gene: TRBJ1-5; CDR3 protein: CASSPWGNNQPQHF; CDR3 DNA: TGTGCCAGCTCACCATGGGGTAACAATCAGCCCCAGCATTTT
V gene: TRBV3-1/TRBV3-2; clone size: -; D gene: -; J gene: TRBJ2-1; CDR3 protein: CASSQDRVLPYNEQFF; CDR3 DNA: TGTGCCAGCAGCCAAGATAGGGTACTCCCCTACAATGAGCAGTTCTTC
V gene: TRBV4-3; clone size: -; D gene: TRBD1; J gene: TRBJ2-3; CDR3 protein: CASSQAGQGATDTQYF; CDR3 DNA: TGCGCCAGCAGCCAAGCAGGGCAGGGGGCCACAGATACGCAGTATTTT
V gene: TRBV7-2; clone size: -; D gene: -; J gene: TRBJ1-2; CDR3 protein: CASSKQGGYGYTF; CDR3 DNA: TGTGCCAGCAGCAAACAGGGCGGCTATGGCTACACCTTC
V gene: TRBV7-8; clone size: -; D gene: -; J gene: TRBJ2-3; CDR3 protein: CASSLSTDTQYF; CDR3 DNA: TGTGCCAGCAGCCTCAGCACAGATACGCAGTATTTT
V gene: TRBV21-1; clone size: -; D gene: -; J gene: TRBJ1-2; CDR3 protein: CASSKGRTGTHGYTF; CDR3 DNA: TGTGCCAGCAGCAAAGGCCGGACAGGGACTCATGGCTACACCTTC
V gene: TRBV5-4; clone size: -; D gene: -; J gene: TRBJ1-2; CDR3 protein: CASSLASQGYGYTF; CDR3 DNA: TGTGCCAGCAGCTTGGCCTCCCAAGGCTATGGCTACACCTTC
V gene: TRBV19; clone size: -; D gene: -; J gene: TRBJ1-1; CDR3 protein: CASSVLTGGIAEAFF; CDR3 DNA: TGTGCCAGTAGTGTCCTGACAGGCGGGATCGCTGAAGCTTTCTTT
V gene: TRBV6-5; clone size: -; D gene: -; J gene: TRBJ1-4; CDR3 protein: CASRDSADEKLFF; CDR3 DNA: TGTGCCAGCAGGGACAGTGCGGATGAAAAACTGTTTTTT
V gene: TRBV7-2; clone size: -; D gene: -; J gene: TRBJ2-3; CDR3 protein: CASSSQHSTDTQYF; CDR3 DNA: TGTGCCAGCAGCTCTCAACATAGCACAGATACGCAGTATTTT
V gene: TRBV6-5; clone size: -; D gene: -; J gene: TRBJ1-1; CDR3 protein: CASAPVSNTEAFF; CDR3 DNA: TGTGCCAGCGCTCCAGTCTCTAACACTGAAGCTTTCTTT
V gene: TRBV18; clone size: -; D gene: -; J gene: TRBJ2-5; CDR3 protein: CASSPLAGPQETQYF; CDR3 DNA: TGTGCCAGCTCCCCTCTCGCGGGGCCCCAAGAGACCCAGTACTTC
V gene: TRBV2; clone size: -; D gene: TRBD2; J gene: TRBJ2-5; CDR3 protein: CALGGLAGEGGSETQYF; CDR3 DNA: TGTGCCTTGGGGGGACTAGCGGGCGAAGGAGGGTCCGAGACCCAGTACTTC
V gene: TRBV21-1; clone size: -; D gene: -; J gene: TRBJ2-7; CDR3 protein: CASSKVRDRAYEQYF; CDR3 DNA: TGTGCCAGCAGCAAAGTTCGGGACAGGGCCTACGAGCAGTACTTC
V gene: TRBV5-1; clone size: -; D gene: -; J gene: TRBJ2-5; CDR3 protein: CASIPEGSRSQYF; CDR3 DNA: TGCGCCAGCATCCCAGAGGGGTCACGTAGCCAGTACTTC
V gene: TRBV13; clone size: -; D gene: -; J gene: TRBJ1-3; CDR3 protein: CASRVYLSGNTIYF; CDR3 DNA: TGTGCCAGCAGAGTTTACCTCTCTGGAAACACCATATATTTT
V gene: TRBV2; clone size: -; D gene: TRBD1; J gene: TRBJ2-7; CDR3 protein: CASSEQGEQQYF; CDR3 DNA: TGTGCCAGCAGTGAACAGGGGGAACAGCAGTACTTC
V gene: TRBV7-3; clone size: -; D gene: -; J gene: TRBJ2-1; CDR3 protein: CASSQGGSYNEQFF; CDR3 DNA: TGTGCCAGCAGCCAGGGGGGCTCCTACAATGAGCAGTTCTTC
V gene: TRBV9; clone size: -; D gene: -; J gene: TRBJ2-5; CDR3 protein: CASSVGWGETQYF; CDR3 DNA: TGTGCCAGCAGCGTAGGATGGGGAGAGACCCAGTACTTC
V gene: TRBV25-1; clone size: -; D gene: -; J gene: TRBJ1-6; CDR3 protein: CASSAGVNSPLHF; CDR3 DNA: TGTGCCAGCAGTGCGGGGGTCAATTCACCCCTCCACTTT
V gene: TRBV7-2; clone size: -; D gene: TRBD1; J gene: TRBJ1-6; CDR3 protein: CASSDRDRNNSPLHF; CDR3 DNA: TGTGCCAGCAGCGACCGGGACAGGAATAATTCACCCCTCCACTTT
V gene: TRBV4-3; clone size: -; D gene: TRBD1; J gene: TRBJ2-3; CDR3 protein: CASSQSTGSTQYF; CDR3 DNA: TGCGCCAGCAGCCAATCGACAGGGAGTACGCAGTATTTT
V gene: TRBV10-1; clone size: -; D gene: -; J gene: TRBJ1-4; CDR3 protein: CASSDSRQSTNEKLFF; CDR3 DNA: TGCGCCAGCAGTGATTCCCGACAGTCAACTAATGAAAAACTGTTTTTT
V gene: TRBV11-2; clone size: -; D gene: TRBD2; J gene: TRBJ2-7; CDR3 protein: CASRVIAGAYEQYF; CDR3 DNA: TGTGCCAGTAGAGTAATAGCGGGGGCCTACGAGCAGTACTTC
V gene: TRBV3-1/TRBV3-2; clone size: -; D gene: -; J gene: TRBJ2-7; CDR3 protein: CASSQVNGGHYEQYF; CDR3 DNA: TGTGCCAGCAGCCAAGTAAACGGAGGCCACTACGAGCAGTACTTC
V gene: TRBV5-1; clone size: -; D gene: TRBD1; J gene: TRBJ1-1; CDR3 protein: CASRETGVNTEAFF; CDR3 DNA: TGCGCCAGCAGAGAGACAGGGGTGAACACTGAAGCTTTCTTT
V gene: TRBV20-1; clone size: -; D gene: TRBD2; J gene: TRBJ2-1; CDR3 protein: CSASRTGTNNEQFF; CDR3 DNA: TGCAGTGCTAGTCGCACCGGGACTAACAATGAGCAGTTCTTC
V gene: TRBV11-3; clone size: once; D gene: -; J gene: TRBJ1-3; CDR3 protein: CASSLDRSSGNTIYF; CDR3 DNA: TGTGCCAGCAGCTTAGACAGGAGCTCTGGAAACACCATATATTTT
V gene: TRBV3-1/TRBV3-2; clone size: -; D gene: -; J gene: TRBJ1-1; CDR3 protein: CASSQAGQTEAFF; CDR3 DNA: TGTGCCAGCAGCCAAGCAGGGCAGACTGAAGCTTTCTTT
V gene: TRBV4-1; clone size: -; D gene: -; J gene: TRBJ1-6; CDR3 protein: CASRSGASVSPLHF; CDR3 DNA: TGCGCCAGCAGGTCAGGGGCGTCGGTTTCACCCCTCCACTTT
V gene: TRBV5-1; clone size: -; D gene: -; J gene: TRBJ1-1; CDR3 protein: CASSPGGPEAFF; CDR3 DNA: TGCGCCAGCAGCCCTGGGGGTCCTGAAGCTTTCTTT
V gene: TRBV7-2; clone size: -; D gene: -; J gene: TRBJ2-7; CDR3 protein: CASSSYDEQYF; CDR3 DNA: TGTGCCAGCAGCTCCTACGACGAGCAGTACTTC
V gene: TRBV30; clone size: -; D gene: -; J gene: TRBJ2-6; CDR3 protein: CAWSPGESSGANVLTF; CDR3 DNA: TGTGCCTGGAGCCCAGGTGAGAGCTCTGGGGCCAACGTCCTGACTTTC
V gene: TRBV5-1; clone size: -; D gene: -; J gene: TRBJ1-1; CDR3 protein: CASSREGEAEAFF; CDR3 DNA: TGCGCCAGCAGCCGAGAAGGGGAAGCTGAAGCTTTCTTT
V gene: TRBV19; clone size: -; D gene: -; J gene: TRBJ1-4; CDR3 protein: CASSIGQGHSEKLFF; CDR3 DNA: TGTGCCAGTAGTATCGGACAAGGGCATAGTGAAAAACTGTTTTTT
V gene: TRBV25-1; clone size: -; D gene: -; J gene: TRBJ1-3; CDR3 protein: CASVPAAGNTIYF; CDR3 DNA: TGTGCCAGCGTTCCGGCGGCGGGAAACACCATATATTTT
V gene: TRBV9; clone size: -; D gene: TRBD1; J gene: TRBJ1-4; CDR3 protein: CASSVRDRYNEKLFF; CDR3 DNA: TGTGCCAGCAGCGTCCGGGACAGATATAATGAAAAACTGTTTTTT
V gene: TRBV10-2; clone size: -; D gene: -; J gene: TRBJ1-1; CDR3 protein: CASSQGNTEAFF; CDR3 DNA: TGCGCCAGCAGTCAGGGGAACACTGAAGCTTTCTTT
V gene: TRBV4-1; clone size: -; D gene: -; J gene: TRBJ2-3; CDR3 protein: CASSQANTGDPSRYF; CDR3 DNA: TGCGCCAGCAGCCAAGCAAACACCGGGGACCCATCTCGGTATTTT
V gene: TRBV19; clone size: -; D gene: TRBD2; J gene: TRBJ2-5; CDR3 protein: CASSTASGGQGTQYF; CDR3 DNA: TGTGCCAGTAGTACGGCTAGCGGGGGCCAAGGGACCCAGTACTTC
V gene: TRBV12-3/TRBV12-4; clone size: -; D gene: -; J gene: TRBJ1-5; CDR3 protein: CASRTNSNQPQHF; CDR3 DNA: TGTGCCAGCAGGACAAATAGCAATCAGCCCCAGCATTTT
V gene: TRBV4-3; clone size: few; D gene: -; J gene: TRBJ1-5; CDR3 protein: CASSQDGQGNQPQHF; CDR3 DNA: TGCGCCAGCAGCCAAGACGGCCAGGGCAATCAGCCCCAGCATTTT
V gene: TRBV19; clone size: -; D gene: -; J gene: TRBJ1-2; CDR3 protein: CASRLGAGYGYTF; CDR3 DNA: TGTGCCAGTAGATTGGGGGCGGGCTATGGCTACACCTTC
V gene: TRBV9; clone size: -; D gene: -; J gene: TRBJ1-6; CDR3 protein: CASSVYGEPSNSPLHF; CDR3 DNA: TGTGCCAGCAGCGTTTACGGGGAACCCTCCAATTCACCCCTCCACTTT
V gene: TRBV14; clone size: -; D gene: -; J gene: TRBJ1-1; CDR3 protein: CASSQVVEGDAFF; CDR3 DNA: TGTGCCAGCAGCCAAGTCGTTGAAGGGGATGCTTTCTTT